This T cell receptor (beta chain) was recorded in a study of blood T cell repertoires in COVID-19. The repertoire was sequenced with immunoSEQ multiplex PCR; TCRdb's copy has only in-frame clones and lacks some. The table lists 250,000 to 350,000 clones, about four fifths of them singletons. The CDR3 has 14 amino acids. CDR1 is SGDLS and CDR2 is YYNGEE in the germline V gene. The V and J ends lost 6 bases and 6 bases respectively, with 15 bases between them. Sequences were obtained from peripheral blood. V and J are TRBV9 and TRBJ1-4; D gene uncertain. The TCR sequence derives from a human donor with COVID-19, enrolled during active disease. The donor label of this sample is uncertain. CDR3 protein: CASTTGVGDEKLFF. The DNA for the CDR3 is TGTGCCAGCACCACCGGGGTGGGCGATGAAAAACTGTTTTTT.